What follows are 13 T cell receptor beta chains derived from one specimen sequenced in a study of Graves' ophthalmopathy and Graves' hyperthyroidism. RNA transcripts were the template, and TCR beta CDR3 regions were amplified from them. Second-round multiplex PCR came after a first-round RT-PCR that employed HTBI primers. TCRdb used MiXCR to reprocess the multiplex PCR reads, holding one entry per CDR3 protein. The sample lists about 700,000 distinct CDR3 sequences, about 40% occurring once. The specimen was peripheral blood. The receptors come from an adult man with Graves' ophthalmopathy.

This clonotype was seen at least ten times. J is TRBJ2-3 and V is TRBV25-1; 10 bases fit TRBD2. Per the germline V gene, CDR1 is MGHDK and CDR2 is SYGVNS. V gave up 3 bases and J gave up 4 bases; unmatched junction bases: 1. The CDR3 has 14 amino acids. CDR3 loop: CASSDSGRPDTQYF. The DNA of the CDR3 is TGTGCCAGCAGTGATAGCGGGAGGCCAGATACGCAGTATTTT.

This clonotype was observed many times. The chain carries TRBV14 and TRBJ2-6; D tentatively reads TRBD1 or TRBD2 (6 bases each). The CDR3 extends over 18 amino acids. Germline V gene data show CDR1 as SGHDN and CDR2 as FVKESK. V gave up 1 base and J gave up 0 bases, with 13 bases separating them. The CDR3, as DNA: TGTGCCAGCAGCCAAGTAACGGGGGCAGCCTCTGGGGCCAACGTCCTGACTTTC. Protein: CASSQVTGAASGANVLTF.

A few counts support this clonotype. This chain links TRBV4-3 with TRBJ1-1; 7 positions agree with TRBD1. The CDR3 is 15 residues long. CDR1 is LGHNA and CDR2 is YSLEER in the germline V gene. V shed 4 bases, J shed 0 bases, and the junction held 5 bases outside the gene matches. This CDR3 is CASSPATGMNTEAFF. As DNA, the CDR3 is TGCGCCAGCAGCCCGGCGACAGGGATGAACACTGAAGCTTTCTTT.

The J gene is TRBJ2-7, the V gene TRBV12-5, with D uncertain. This CDR3 has 12 residues. The germline V gene has CDR1 LGHNT and CDR2 FRNRAP. The CDR3 DNA follows: TGTGCCGGCAGTTTAATAGTAAACGAGCAGTACTTC. Translating it yields CAGSLIVNEQYF.

This clonotype occurred many times. The V call is TRBV6-6, the J call TRBJ1-6; 8 bases align to TRBD1. Losses at the gene ends were 5 bases for V and 7 bases for J; bases not matched to a gene: 10. The CDR3 is made up of 16 amino acids. CDR1 and CDR2 (germline): MNHNY, SVGAGI (reference sequence). CDR3 loop: CASSTPLTGGNSPLHF. CDR3 coding DNA: TGTGCCAGCAGTACTCCCCTAACAGGGGGAAATTCACCCCTCCACTTT.

The chain has TRBV19 and TRBJ1-5; TRBD1 matches at 9 bases. CDR1 is LNHDA and CDR2 is SQIVND in the germline V gene (reference sequence). There are 15 residues in the CDR3. J was trimmed by 7 bases and V by 4 bases; bases with no gene match: 8. The CDR3: CASSSGTGFWQPQHF. CDR3 nucleotides: TGTGCCAGTAGTAGCGGGACAGGGTTTTGGCAGCCCCAGCATTTT.

The sample holds one count of this clonotype. One base away lies a much larger clone, so this may be a sequencing read error. The genes are TRBV7-8 and TRBJ1-1; 7 nucleotides line up with TRBD1. The CDR3 consists of 14 residues. CDR1 and CDR2 (germline): SGHVS, FQNEAQ. Trimming at V came to 4 bases and at J to 6 bases, leaving 8 bases not matched to a gene. For the CDR3, the DNA is TGTGCCAGCAGCTATAGACAGGGAGGTGCTGAAGCTTTCTTT. It specifies CASSYRQGGAEAFF.

The CDR3 coding sequence is TGTGCTAAAAACAGGGAATCCGCTGGCTACACCTTC. Its protein is CAKNRESAGYTF. The chain joins TRBV25-1 to TRBJ1-2; TRBD1 might be the D (6 bases). CDR3 length: 12 residues. Germline V gene sequence: CDR1 MGHDK, CDR2 SYGVNS.

With respect to this clonotype: A read error is possible here, since a much larger clone lies one base away. The CDR3 does not end in the conserved phenylalanine or tryptophan, so this is likely a read error. Because the CDR3's place on the DNA is in doubt, the DNA is left out and the CDR3 is given as listed by TCRdb. This chain joins TRBV27 and TRBJ2-7; TRBD1 was called by the table and not checked on the DNA. CDR1 is MNHEY and CDR2 is SMNVEV in the germline V gene (reference sequence). Counting both end residues, the CDR3 totals 12 amino acids. This CDR3 reads CASRHPTGTLYI.

Many counts were recorded for this clonotype. This chain connects TRBV9 to TRBJ2-6, with TRBD1 matching over 7 bases. The V and J ends lost 6 bases and 4 bases, in that order; junction bases with no gene match: 7. Germline lookup yields CDR1 SGDLS and CDR2 YYNGEE. This CDR3 has 15 residues. Written as DNA, the CDR3 is TGTGCCAGCACCGACAGGGTAAGAGGGGCCAACGTCCTGACTTTC. This gives the protein CASTDRVRGANVLTF.

With respect to this clonotype: This could be a read error, since a much larger clone is one nucleotide away. The conserved closing phenylalanine or tryptophan is absent in this CDR3, likely reflecting a read error. The V call is TRBV4-3, the J call TRBJ1-1; a possible D gene is TRBD1 (6 bases). V lost 10 bases, J lost 0 bases, and 18 bases lay in between. The CDR3 runs to 15 residues. Germline-derived CDR1 and CDR2 are LGHNA and YSLEER. The CDR3 here is CATAREGGMNTEAFL. In nucleotides, the CDR3 is TGCGCCACCGCCAGGGAGGGGGGCATGAACACTGAAGCTTTCCTT.

The V gene is TRBV13, the J gene TRBJ1-5; D unresolved. There are 16 residues in the CDR3. Trimming removed 0 bases at V and 0 bases at J, with 9 bases between. The germline CDR1 and CDR2 sequences are PRHDT and FYEKMQ (reference sequence). Here the CDR3 reads CASSLGGRNSNQPQHF. CDR3 in DNA: TGTGCCAGCAGCTTAGGCGGCCGCAATAGCAATCAGCCCCAGCATTTT.

The chain joins TRBV5-1 to TRBJ1-5; TRBD1 agrees at 7 bases. V shed 4 bases, J shed 7 bases, and the junction held 5 bases outside the gene matches. The CDR3 has 13 amino acids. Germline lookup yields CDR1 SGHRS and CDR2 YFSETQ. CDR3 bases: TGCGCCAGCAGCAGACAGGGTCTCCAGCCCCAGCATTTT. Its translation is CASSRQGLQPQHF.